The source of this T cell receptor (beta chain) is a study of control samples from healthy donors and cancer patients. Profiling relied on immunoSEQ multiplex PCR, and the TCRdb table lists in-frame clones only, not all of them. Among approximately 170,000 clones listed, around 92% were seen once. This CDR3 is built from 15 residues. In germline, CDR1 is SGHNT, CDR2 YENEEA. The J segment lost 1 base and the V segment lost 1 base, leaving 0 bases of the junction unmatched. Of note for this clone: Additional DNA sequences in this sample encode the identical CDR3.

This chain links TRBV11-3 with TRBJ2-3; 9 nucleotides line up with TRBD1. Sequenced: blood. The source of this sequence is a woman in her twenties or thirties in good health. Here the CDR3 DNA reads TGTGCCAGCAGCTTAGGGACAGGGGGCACAGATACGCAGTATTTT. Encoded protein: CASSLGTGGTDTQYF. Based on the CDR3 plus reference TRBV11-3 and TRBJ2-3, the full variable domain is EAGVVQSPRYKIIEKKQPVAFWCNPISGHNTLYWYLQNLGQGPELLIRYENEEAVDDSQLPKDRFSAERLKGVDSTLKIQPAELGDSAVYLCASSLGTGGTDTQYFGPGTRLTVL.